This T cell receptor (beta chain) was recorded in a study of blood T cell repertoires in COVID-19. Study background: PBMCs, B-cell-depleted T cells, or T cells provided the cDNA or gDNA that made up the material.

Deletions cut 4 bases from V and 4 bases from J, with 12 bases between. The CDR3 length is 14 residues. CDR1 and CDR2 from the germline V gene are SGHRS and YFSETQ. Authors' data handling: Cell counts per sample came from amplifying reference gene primers. Sequenced by immunoSEQ multiplex PCR; TCRdb stores in-frame clones only, minus some. Clone size and the V and J calls come from that table; the DNA yielded D and trimming. The sample carries some 400,000 clones, around 84% recorded once. J is TRBJ1-3 and V is TRBV5-1, with D possibly TRBD1 on 5 matching bases. Sequencing used peripheral blood. This clonotype was sampled from a human donor in a cohort sampled during active COVID-19. CDR3 DNA: TGCGCCAGCAGCACCGGGGGAACAGGAAACACCATATATTTT. It is translated as CASSTGGTGNTIYF.